Presented here are 10 T cell receptor beta chains from one specimen sequenced in a study of shared clonotypes between healthy human individuals. Method: immunoSEQ multiplex PCR; TCRdb's copy keeps in-frame clones and lacks some. The sample lists roughly 2.2 million clones; roughly 90% were seen once. Material for sequencing was naive CD4+ T cells from PBMCs. The subset denotes: CD45RA+ positively selected. The receptors derive from a man younger than 35 in good health. Some clones in this sample may be carry-over from other donors' samples.

The V and J genes are TRBV28 and TRBJ2-7; TRBD2 matches 9 bases. This CDR3 is 17 amino acids long. Germline lookup yields CDR1 MDHEN and CDR2 SYDVKM. Germline trimming cut 5 bases from V and 5 bases from J; bases unmatched to any gene: 16. The CDR3, as DNA: TGTGCCAGCAGTCCCGGTGGCGCGGGAGGGCTTGCCCACGAGCAGTACTTC. This gives the protein CASSPGGAGGLAHEQYF. Looking up the rest from reference TRBV28 and TRBJ2-7 gives the full variable domain: DVKVTQSSRYLVKRTGEKVFLECVQDMDHENMFWYRQDPGLGLRLIYFSYDVKMKEKGDIPEGYSVSREKKERFSLILESASTNQTSMYLCASSPGGAGGLAHEQYFGPGTRLTVT.

The chain uses TRBV5-1 and TRBJ1-2, with D possibly matching TRBD1 (5 bases). V lost 5 bases and J lost 2, with 10 bases in between. The CDR3 contains 13 residues. Germline CDR1 SGHRS, CDR2 YFSETQ. The DNA of the CDR3 is TGCGCCAGCAGGTGGGACGGGAACTATGGCTACACCTTC. Amino acid sequence: CASRWDGNYGYTF.

The chain is built from TRBV15 and TRBJ2-5; D is possibly TRBD1 (6 bases). V gave up 0 bases and J gave up 3 bases, with 11 bases separating them. The CDR3 spans 15 residues. Per the germline V gene, CDR1 is LNHNV and CDR2 is YYDKDF (reference sequence). The CDR3, as DNA: TGTGCCACCAGCAGAGAACCCAGGGGAGAAGAGACCCAGTACTTC. This translates into CATSREPRGEETQYF. The full variable domain, in which reference TRBV15 and TRBJ2-5 provide the parts outside the CDR3, is DAMVIQNPRYQVTQFGKPVTLSCSQTLNHNVMYWYQQKSSQAPKLLFHYYDKDFNNEADTPDNFQSRRPNTSFCFLDIRSPGLGDTAMYLCATSREPRGEETQYFGPGTRLLVL.

J is TRBJ2-3 and V is TRBV29-1; 7 nucleotides align to TRBD1. The ends lost 7 bases at V and 0 bases at J; junction bases unmatched: 4. Germline loops: CDR1 SQVTM, CDR2 ANQGSEA. The CDR3 totals 13 residues. The CDR3 DNA reads as TGCAGCGAACGACAGGGAAGCACAGATACGCAGTATTTT. Translated, it gives CSERQGSTDTQYF.

The V and J genes are TRBV5-1 and TRBJ2-1; D unclear. The CDR3 has 15 residues. V lost 3 bases and J 8 bases, leaving 18 bases between the germline ends. Germline V gene data show CDR1 as SGHRS and CDR2 as YFSETQ. The CDR3 loop reads CASSSTTGPGDEQFF. The CDR3 DNA follows: TGCGCCAGCAGCTCTACCACCGGGCCTGGGGATGAGCAGTTCTTC.

The V and J genes are TRBV7-2 and TRBJ2-1, with 11 nucleotides matching TRBD2. This CDR3 has 16 residues. V lost 5 bases, J lost 5 bases, and 8 bases stayed unmatched. CDR1 is SGHTA, CDR2 FQGNSA, per germline. The CDR3 nucleotides are TGTGCCAGCAGCGTAGAGGGGACTAGCGGAAACAATGAGCAGTTCTTC. It specifies CASSVEGTSGNNEQFF.

This chain joins TRBV25-1 and TRBJ1-1; 7 nucleotides match TRBD1. The germline CDR1 and CDR2 sequences are MGHDK and SYGVNS. This CDR3 has 14 amino acids. J lost 5 bases, V lost 1 base, and 4 bases had no gene match. The CDR3 sequence is CASSESGGETEAFF. Here the CDR3 DNA reads TGTGCCAGCAGTGAATCAGGGGGAGAGACTGAAGCTTTCTTT. Supplemented by reference TRBV25-1 and TRBJ1-1, the full variable domain reads EADIYQTPRYLVIGTGKKITLECSQTMGHDKMYWYQQDPGMELHLIHYSYGVNSTEKGDLSSESTVSRIRTEHFPLTLESARPSHTSQYLCASSESGGETEAFFGQGTRLTVV.

About this clone: This CDR3 is also generated by other DNA sequences in the sample. CDR3 sequence (DNA): TGTGCCAGCTCACCACCTGCCGGGGCCAACGTCCTGACTTTC. This codes for CASSPPAGANVLTF. The chain couples TRBV18 to TRBJ2-6; D ambiguous. V lost 0 bases, J lost 4 bases, and 4 bases lay in between. This CDR3 spans 14 amino acids. Germline V gene data show CDR1 as KGHSH and CDR2 as LQKENI. Full variable domain (outside the CDR3, taken from reference TRBV18 and TRBJ2-6): NAGVMQNPRHLVRRRGQEARLRCSPMKGHSHVYWYRQLPEEGLKFMVYLQKENIIDESGMPKERFSAEFPKEGPSILRIQQVVRGDSAAYFCASSPPAGANVLTFGAGSRLTVL.

J is TRBJ2-1 and V is TRBV11-2; D is possibly TRBD2 (5 bases). The V end lost 9 bases, the J end lost 0 bases, and 15 bases lay between the germline ends. The CDR3 is 15 amino acids. Germline V gene data show CDR1 as SGHAT and CDR2 as FQNNGV. The CDR3 DNA reads as TGTGCCAGTACCTCAGGCCGGGGCTCCTACAATGAGCAGTTCTTC. Translated, it gives CASTSGRGSYNEQFF.

V is TRBV5-6 and J is TRBJ2-7; TRBD2 matches 8 bases. CDR3 size: 15 residues. CDR1 is SGHDT, CDR2 YYEEEE, per germline. The trim removed 0 bases at V and 6 bases at J, leaving 8 bases unmatched. The CDR3 is CASSLAGGPESEQYF. The DNA for the CDR3 is TGTGCCAGCAGCTTGGCGGGAGGGCCCGAGAGCGAGCAGTACTTC. Full variable domain (remainder filled in from reference TRBV5-6 and TRBJ2-7): DAGVTQSPTHLIKTRGQQVTLRCSPKSGHDTVSWYQQALGQGPQFIFQYYEEEERQRGNFPDRFSGHQFPNYSSELNVNALLLGDSALYLCASSLAGGPESEQYFGPGTRLTVT.